The following is a T cell receptor (beta chain) sequence with its context. TCRdb reanalyzed the 5' RACE reads, giving one entry per CDR3 protein sequence and no DNA. The sample's table shows 150,000 to 200,000 distinct CDR3 sequences. This sample is drawn from a study of T cells expressing NK-cell markers. Material for sequencing was blood T cells: a sorted CD56 or NKG2C T cell subset, CD4+ or CD8+ T cells, or bulk PBMC T cells (not recorded which). The clonotype comes from a woman aged 18 to 75 in good health.

CDR3 sequence reads: CASSPLAGGPEETQYF. The chain uses TRBV3-1 and TRBJ2-5; the TCRdb call, TRBD2, lacks DNA for checking. Germline loops: CDR1 LGHDT, CDR2 YNNKEL (reference sequence). This CDR3 comprises 16 residues.